This TCR beta chain was observed in a study of CD8+ T cells in alopecia areata. Study in general: Once tofacitinib had been taken for 6 to 18 months, 6 months off drug followed.

The J segment lost 6 bases and the V segment lost 5 bases, leaving 13 bases of the junction unmatched. The CDR3 covers 16 residues. Germline V gives CDR1 SGHTA, CDR2 FQGNSA. Study outcomes and limitations: In lesional scalp, particularly from alopecia totalis/universalis, clonality was higher than in normal scalp. In blood and scalp, many expanded lesional clones persisted during tofacitinib. Expanded CD8+ clones among the top 100, as well as scalp clonality, were significantly decreased by tofacitinib.

Treatment noted: oral pan-JAK inhibitor, 5-10 mg twice daily. Sequencing templates came from extracted RNA that was reverse transcribed into cDNA. Repertoires were generated with immunoSEQ multiplex PCR, while TCRdb's copy carries only in-frame clones and drops some. The table includes about 210,000 clones, about 50% detected once. Concerning this clone: Its antigen is as yet unknown.

The V gene is TRBV7-2, the J gene TRBJ1-5; 7 nucleotides agree with TRBD1. Source: CD4+ T cells sorted from blood, taken at week 4, from a patient treated with tofacitinib. This sequence originates from a human donor with alopecia areata. The CDR3 coding sequence is TGTGCCAGCAGCCCAGAGGGGAGAGGGGGCGGTCAGCCCCAGCATTTT. Translation gives CASSPEGRGGGQPQHF.